The clone carrying this T cell receptor (beta chain) was counted a few times. Other DNA sequences within the sample encode an identical CDR3. The sample belongs to a study of blood T cell repertoires in COVID-19. Study in general: Samples came from the United States, Italy and Spain, spanning acute and convalescent COVID-19. T cells, B-cell-depleted T cells, or PBMCs supplied cDNA or gDNA.

Original processing methods: Amplification of reference gene primers provided the estimated nucleated cell counts. Clones were sequenced by immunoSEQ multiplex PCR, and TCRdb holds only the in-frame ones, with some missing. V and J calls plus clone size are reproduced from that table; the DNA served to infer D and trimming. Of over 70,000 clones listed, 77% are singletons. The CDR3 extends over 13 amino acids. The ends were cut back, 3 bases at V and 6 bases at J, with 9 bases in the middle. This receptor was taken from a woman aged 80 or older with acute or convalescent COVID-19. The sequencing sample was made of peripheral blood. The rearrangement joins TRBV12-3 or TRBV12-4 to TRBJ1-5; D is uncertain. The DNA for the CDR3 is TGTGCCAGCAGTTTTGGTCGGGGTCAGCCCCAGCATTTT. Translating gives CASSFGRGQPQHF.